The source of this TCR beta chain is a study of T cell repertoires in cytomegalovirus infection (dated by TCRdb to 2018 to 2020). For the wider study: The HLA type of each donor mattered for the analysis, because public TCR beta signatures pointed to carriage of CMV infection along with the matching HLA type.

This clonotype was counted many times. What this receptor recognizes is not known. No qualities accompany the bases; no much larger clone lies one base away. TCRdb lists the instrument as Illumina HiSeq 1500. The raw public data were reprocessed by TCRdb itself: fastp quality trimming at Q25, MiXCR clonotype calling, in-frame beta chains only. For every CDR3 protein sequence, its rows merge into one entry that carries the most common genes and DNA. The table for this sample lists 150,000 to 190,000 distinct CDR3 sequences; about a quarter of them were counted only once. The top ten constitute about a tenth of the sample. The CDR3 runs 15 residues from the cysteine to the phenylalanine. Only CDR3 DNA is held: 45 bases, read in frame from base 1. The germline V gene gives CDR1 as MDHEN and CDR2 as SYDVKM. V sheds 5 bases and J sheds 0 bases, leaving 11 bases between their ends. Beyond this particular receptor, the publication reports: Cumulative frequency of public TCR beta family members discriminated carriers of CMV infection plus the relevant HLA type in this cohort and an independent roughly 340-donor cohort. The ex vivo response was dominated by HLA-C-restricted CMV-specific TCR beta clonotypes, which also provided the single most frequent clonotype in two of eight donors.

The receptor was derived from a human donor in good health (CMV status not recorded). Some clones in this sample may be carry-over from other donors' samples. The sequenced sample consisted of PBMCs. This chain joins TRBV28 to TRBJ2-1; TRBD2 is perhaps the D gene, given 5 matching bases. The CDR3 region: CASSEDFFSYNEQFF. The nucleotide sequence reads TGTGCCAGCAGTGAGGACTTTTTCTCCTACAATGAGCAGTTCTTC.